This TCR beta chain comes out of a study of blood T cell repertoires in COVID-19. This clone was found a few times. Assay: immunoSEQ multiplex PCR; the TCRdb copy retains only in-frame clones and omits some. Among about 130,000 clones listed, about 80% were seen once. CDR3 length equals 16 residues. After removal of 2 bases from V and 2 bases from J, the junction contained 6 bases not matched to a gene. The V gene's germline CDR1 is SGHTA and CDR2 FQGNSA. This chain uses TRBV7-2 with TRBJ2-1; TRBD2 matches 7 bases. The sequenced material came from peripheral blood. The source of this sequence is a middle-aged man with active or convalescent COVID-19. In DNA form, the CDR3 reads TGTGCCAGCAGCTTAAGAGGGACTACCACCTACAATGAGCAGTTCTTC. Its protein product is CASSLRGTTTYNEQFF.